This T cell receptor (beta chain) was sequenced during a study of pediatric ulcerative colitis. Study-level results: Blood-rectal clonal overlap within each person was significantly higher in ulcerative colitis patients than controls. Two rectal clonotypes were found only in ulcerative colitis patients, all of them.

The germline V gene encodes CDR1 SGHRS and CDR2 YFSETQ. CDR3 size: 13 residues. V was clipped by 4 bases and J by 9 bases, with 16 bases between them. As for this clone: Its matching antigen is unknown.

The survey-level immunoSEQ assay was used. The data were produced by immunoSEQ multiplex PCR, yet TCRdb's version contains in-frame clones alone and is incomplete. The sample consists of 15,000 to 20,000 clones, 70% to 80% of them appearing once. The rectum was sampled with one to two pinch biopsies at colonoscopy. Ulcerative colitis patients received no immunosuppressive medication before the diagnostic colonoscopy. The sequence derives from a boy under 18 with moderate ulcerative colitis. V usage is TRBV5-1 and J usage is TRBJ1-2; D is perhaps TRBD1 (5 bases). The sample consisted of gut tissue. The CDR3 protein is CASSHDRPLSYTF. The CDR3 DNA sequence: TGCGCCAGCAGCCATGACAGACCTCTCAGCTACACCTTC.